Below, 5 T cell receptor beta chains from the same sample are listed, as sequenced in a study of CD8+CD57+ T cells in acquired aplastic anemia. Genomic DNA, serving as template, underwent TCR beta VDJ and CDR3 profiling. TCRdb reanalysed the reads using MiXCR and keeps one entry per CDR3 protein. The sample consists of 400,000 to 450,000 distinct CDR3 sequences, 65% to 75% of them appearing once. The specimen was sorted CD4+, CD8+, or CD8+CD57+ T cells (not recorded which) from PBMCs. Receptors originate from a human donor in good health, serving as a control.

To note about this clonotype: The junction and the germline gene differ at one end; a read error may be behind it. The chain has TRBV7-7 and TRBJ2-2; 9 nucleotides line up with TRBD2. Germline V gives CDR1 SSHAT, CDR2 FNYEAQ (reference sequence). This CDR3 has 15 residues. The CDR3 DNA reads TGTGCTAGCAGCATCGGCGGGGGGGCCTTCCAAGAGACCTTTTTT. It translates to CASSIGGGAFQETFF.

This clonotype was recorded many times. J is TRBJ2-5 and V is TRBV12-5; D unclear. CDR1 is LGHNT, CDR2 FRNRAP, per germline. The CDR3 contains 14 residues. V gave up 3 bases and J gave up 4 bases, with 12 bases separating them. The CDR3 bases are TGTGCTAGTGGTTTAATAGGAGCCGTAGAGACCCAGTACTTC. The encoded protein is CASGLIGAVETQYF. The full variable domain, in which reference TRBV12-5 and TRBJ2-5 provide the parts outside the CDR3, is DARVTQTPRHKVTEMGQEVTMRCQPILGHNTVFWYRQTMMQGLELLAYFRNRAPLDDSGMPKDRFSAEMPDATLATLKIQPSEPRDSAVYFCASGLIGAVETQYFGPGTRLLVL.

Worth noting for this clonotype: It is likely a read error, because the conserved phenylalanine at the end of the CDR3 is missing. Because the CDR3's place on the DNA is in doubt, the DNA is left out and the CDR3 is given as listed by TCRdb. The rearrangement joins TRBV7-2 to TRBJ1-1; TRBD1 reflects the table's D call only, with no check against the DNA. Ends included, the CDR3 has 14 residues. The germline gives CDR1 SGHTA, CDR2 FQGNSA. This chain's CDR3 is CASSWGQAGNQPQS.

A single count supports this clonotype. The chain has TRBV4-2 and TRBJ1-5; a weak D match, TRBD1 (5 bases). The CDR3 has 15 residues. Germline V gives CDR1 LGHNA, CDR2 YNFKEQ. V was trimmed by 8 bases and J by 3 bases, leaving 17 bases between them. CDR3 sequence: CASRPGRADNQPQHF. In nucleotides, the CDR3 is TGTGCCAGCCGCCCCGGCAGGGCAGACAATCAGCCCCAGCATTTT.

The genes are TRBV9 and TRBJ1-3; 9 positions agree with TRBD1. Trimming cost V 0 bases and J 2 bases; bases outside gene matches: 12. The CDR3 is made up of 19 amino acids. Looked up from germline, CDR1 is SGDLS and CDR2 is YYNGEE. The CDR3 sequence is CASSVDGTGSLKAGNTIYF. CDR3 bases: TGTGCCAGCAGCGTAGACGGGACAGGGTCTCTCAAGGCTGGAAACACCATATATTTT.